The 11 T cell receptor beta chains reported below all come from one sample, sequenced in a study of blood T cells in healthy people across ages. Then a second PCR, running about 6 to 12 cycles, was carried out with a sample-barcoded 5' primer and a J-beta primer mix. TCRdb redid the calling of the 5' RACE reads with MiXCR, one entry per CDR3 protein. The sample has 950,000 to 1,200,000 distinct CDR3 sequences; more than 30% are singletons. Source material: blood. These receptors originate from a man aged 18-30 years in good health.

This chain connects TRBV4-1 to TRBJ2-1; D could derive from TRBD1 or TRBD2 (5 bases each). The J call is in doubt because the DNA end fits TRBJ2-7 better. The germline V gene encodes CDR1 MGHRA and CDR2 YSYEKL. The CDR3 spans 16 residues. CDR3 protein: CASSQGRDGKNNEQYF. In nucleotides, the CDR3 is TGCGCCAGCAGCCAAGGACGGGACGGAAAAAACAATGAGCAGTACTTC.

This clonotype was seen a few times. V is TRBV28 and J is TRBJ1-2; no clear D gene. This CDR3 is 12 amino acids long. CDR1 is MDHEN, CDR2 SYDVKM, per germline. V was pared by 7 bases and J by 4 bases, with 10 bases between. CDR3 residues: CASIPNPYGYTF. The DNA of the CDR3 is TGTGCCAGCATTCCAAACCCCTATGGCTACACCTTC.

The J gene is TRBJ1-2, the V gene TRBV4-3; TRBD1 is a possible D gene (5 bases). This CDR3 is 15 amino acids long. V was trimmed by 1 base and J by 8 bases, leaving 17 bases between them. Germline V lookup: CDR1 LGHNA, CDR2 YSLEER. This chain's CDR3 is CASSQGPGLGKGYTF. As DNA, the CDR3 is TGCGCCAGCAGCCAAGGCCCAGGGTTGGGGAAGGGCTACACCTTC.

The chain joins TRBV25-1 to TRBJ1-6; D gene unclear. Per the germline V gene, CDR1 is MGHDK and CDR2 is SYGVNS. The V end was cut by 3 bases, the J end by 7 bases, with 10 bases between. The length of the CDR3 is 14 residues. In DNA form, the CDR3 reads TGTGCCAGCAGTGACCAGTATAGCAATTCACCCCTCCACTTT. This sequence encodes CASSDQYSNSPLHF.

The genes are TRBV7-2 and TRBJ1-5; D not resolved. V gave up 3 bases and J gave up 6 bases, with 15 bases separating them. This CDR3 has 15 amino acids. Per germline, CDR1 SGHTA and CDR2 FQGNSA. The CDR3 region is CASSLRGSASQPQHF. The CDR3 DNA reads TGTGCCAGCAGCTTGAGAGGCAGCGCCTCTCAGCCCCAGCATTTT.

The chain is built from TRBV6-4 and TRBJ2-7; possible D gene TRBD1, 5 bases. CDR3 length equals 14 residues. V was trimmed by 7 bases and J by 7 bases, leaving 20 bases between them. The germline V gene encodes CDR1 MRHNA and CDR2 SNTAGT. The CDR3 DNA follows: TGTGCCAGCAAACCACAGGATTCCTACAATGAGCAGTACTTC. Its protein is CASKPQDSYNEQYF.

This chain connects TRBV12-3 or TRBV12-4 to TRBJ2-2, with 7 bases that match TRBD1. CDR3 length: 15 residues. V was pared by 10 bases and J by 6 bases, with 14 bases of the junction left unmatched. Here the CDR3 DNA reads TGTGCCACCATGGGAAGACAGGGAACCTCCGGGGAGCTGTTTTTT. It codes for CATMGRQGTSGELFF.

The genes are TRBV7-9 and TRBJ2-3; tentative D call: TRBD1 (5 bases). In germline, CDR1 is SEHNR, CDR2 FQNEAQ (reference sequence). CDR3 length: 16 amino acids. V was cut by 2 bases and J by 6 bases, with 18 bases left in between. CDR3 coding DNA: TGTGCCAGCAGCTTACCTCCAAGGGGTCCTAGGGATACGCAGTATTTT. As protein: CASSLPPRGPRDTQYF.

This clonotype was observed a few times. The chain uses TRBV6-6 and TRBJ1-1; 8 bases agree with TRBD1. This CDR3 contains 15 residues. In germline, CDR1 is MNHNY, CDR2 SVGAGI (reference sequence). The ends lost 6 bases at V and 1 base at J; junction bases unmatched: 7. The chain's CDR3 is CASSPYTGGNTEAFF. The CDR3 nucleotides read TGTGCCAGCAGCCCCTATACAGGGGGGAACACTGAAGCTTTCTTT.

CDR3 bases: TGTGCCAGCAGCCTACAGGGTCAACGGGGCTATGGCTACACCTTC. Amino acid sequence: CASSLQGQRGYGYTF. The chain links TRBV7-2 to TRBJ1-2, with D possibly being TRBD1 (6 bases). Germline assignment: CDR1 SGHTA and CDR2 FQGNSA. V was trimmed by 5 bases and J by 4 bases, leaving 17 bases between them. CDR3 length: 15 residues.

V gene TRBV4-1 combines with J gene TRBJ2-3, with 8 nucleotides matching TRBD2. V lost 2 bases and J lost 3; bases outside the gene matches: 4. This CDR3 is 15 amino acids long. Germline V lookup: CDR1 MGHRA, CDR2 YSYEKL. The CDR3 DNA reads TGCGCCAGCAGCCAACTTCGGGGGGGGACAGATACGCAGTATTTT. It is translated as CASSQLRGGTDTQYF.